These T cell receptor beta chains were read from a single sample in a study of blood T cell repertoires in COVID-19. Method: immunoSEQ multiplex PCR; TCRdb's copy keeps in-frame clones and lacks some. The profile shows some 130,000 clones, around 90% of them singletons. The sample taken for sequencing was peripheral blood. These receptors originate from a man in his forties or fifties with active COVID-19. Both conserved end residues are part of each CDR3. The D gene is left open where the match is weak. Some rows mark clone size as missing; the rest say once, few, many or name a class of expanded clone.

>.|TRBJ2-3|TRBD2|TRBV9
CASSVDGGARDTQYF
TGTGCCAGCAGCGTAGACGGGGGGGCCCGAGATACGCAGTATTTT
>.|TRBJ2-1|TRBD2|TRBV6-2/TRBV6-3
CASSYLGTTVDEQFF
TGTGCCAGCAGTTACTTGGGGACTACCGTAGATGAGCAGTTCTTC
>.|TRBJ1-3|TRBD1|TRBV6-5
CASSQHRGGNTIYF
TGTGCCAGCAGTCAGCACAGGGGTGGAAACACCATATATTTT
>.|TRBJ2-4|TRBD1|TRBV9
CASSEGTGGAKNIQYF
TGTGCCAGCAGCGAGGGGACAGGTGGAGCCAAAAACATTCAGTACTTC
>.|TRBJ1-1|.|TRBV25-1
CASSEFGGNTEAFF
TGTGCCAGCAGTGAATTCGGCGGGAACACTGAAGCTTTCTTT
>.|TRBJ1-2|.|TRBV2
CASSAGSNYGYTF
TGTGCCAGCAGTGCCGGGAGCAACTATGGCTACACCTTC
>.|TRBJ2-2|.|TRBV12-5
CASGLVLGRENTGELFF
TGTGCTAGTGGTTTGGTACTTGGCAGGGAGAACACCGGGGAGCTGTTTTTT
>few|TRBJ2-5|TRBD1|TRBV19
CASSVGTGLKQETQYF
TGTGCCAGTAGTGTGGGGACAGGGCTTAAACAAGAGACCCAGTACTTC
>few|TRBJ2-6|TRBD1|TRBV3-1/TRBV3-2
CASSQGQGFGANVLTF
TGTGCCAGCAGCCAAGGACAGGGGTTTGGGGCCAACGTCCTGACTTTC
>.|TRBJ2-3|TRBD2|TRBV25-1
CASSEFTAIAGLRDTQYF
TGTGCCAGCAGTGAATTCACAGCGATAGCGGGACTGAGAGATACGCAGTATTTT
>once|TRBJ2-1|TRBD2|TRBV19
CASSKEASGSYNEQFF
TGTGCCAGTAGTAAGGAGGCTAGCGGCAGCTACAATGAGCAGTTCTTC
>.|TRBJ1-1|.|TRBV2
CASGSEVGTEAFF
TGTGCCAGCGGGTCGGAGGTTGGTACTGAAGCTTTCTTT
>.|TRBJ2-1|TRBD2|TRBV19
CASSILAGNHNEQFF
TGTGCCAGTAGTATCTTAGCGGGGAACCACAATGAGCAGTTCTTC
>.|TRBJ2-2|.|TRBV5-1
CASSPRLGGPGELFF
TGCGCCAGCAGCCCCCGCCTAGGAGGCCCCGGGGAGCTGTTTTTT
>.|TRBJ2-6|.|TRBV19
CASSIYRDILGSGANVLTF
TGTGCCAGTAGTATCTACAGGGATATTTTGGGCTCTGGGGCCAACGTCCTGACTTTC
>.|TRBJ2-3|.|TRBV18
CASSPPAQSTDTQYF
TGTGCCAGCTCACCACCGGCCCAGAGCACAGATACGCAGTATTTT
>few|TRBJ2-7|TRBD2|TRBV5-1
CASSSYRGGEQYF
TGCGCCAGCAGCTCCTATCGGGGGGGAGAGCAGTACTTC
>few|TRBJ2-3|.|TRBV7-9
CASSLLSGVGTDTQYF
TGTGCCAGCAGCCTACTTTCGGGAGTTGGCACTGATACGCAGTATTTT
>.|TRBJ2-3|.|TRBV24-1
CATSDSSTTTDTQYF
TGTGCCACCAGTGATTCCAGCACTACCACAGATACGCAGTATTTT
>.|TRBJ2-2|.|TRBV5-1
CASSQTHQGTGELFF
TGCGCCAGCAGCCAAACTCACCAGGGGACCGGGGAGCTGTTTTTT
>.|TRBJ1-4|TRBD1|TRBV5-1
CASSLQGQNEKLFF
TGCGCCAGCAGCTTACAGGGGCAAAATGAAAAACTGTTTTTT
>.|TRBJ1-2|.|TRBV19
CASREGQGYTF
TGTGCCAGTAGGGAGGGGCAAGGCTACACCTTC
>.|TRBJ2-2|TRBD2|TRBV10-1
CASSELGGTGELFF
TGCGCCAGCAGTGAGTTGGGGGGGACCGGGGAGCTGTTTTTT
>.|TRBJ1-2|.|TRBV12-3/TRBV12-4
CASSLPGDGYTF
TGTGCCAGCAGTCTTCCCGGGGATGGCTACACCTTC
>.|TRBJ2-5|.|TRBV7-9
CASSSPSGYQETQYF
TGTGCCAGCAGCTCCCCGAGCGGGTACCAAGAGACCCAGTACTTC
>.|TRBJ1-1|.|TRBV4-1
CASSQGRENTEAFF
TGCGCCAGCAGCCAAGGCAGGGAGAACACTGAAGCTTTCTTT
>once|TRBJ1-5|TRBD1|TRBV7-9
CASSSGTGANQPQHF
TGTGCCAGCAGCTCAGGGACAGGGGCGAATCAGCCCCAGCATTTT
>once|TRBJ2-2|TRBD2|TRBV2
CASSAAGDTGELFF
TGTGCCAGCAGTGCAGCGGGAGATACCGGGGAGCTGTTTTTT
>.|TRBJ2-1|.|TRBV18
CASSLRQALAEQFF
TGTGCCAGCTCACTTAGACAGGCCCTGGCTGAGCAGTTCTTC
>.|TRBJ2-5|TRBD2|TRBV5-8
CASSTGRVGETQYF
TGTGCCAGCAGCACCGGGAGGGTGGGAGAGACCCAGTACTTC
>.|TRBJ1-1|TRBD1|TRBV3-1/TRBV3-2
CASSHTGGQTEAFF
TGTGCCAGCAGCCATACAGGGGGCCAGACTGAAGCTTTCTTT
>few|TRBJ2-1|.|TRBV6-6
CAGSERASYNEQFF
TGTGCCGGGTCGGAGCGGGCCTCCTACAATGAGCAGTTCTTC
>once|TRBJ2-1|TRBD2|TRBV24-1
CATSDPLTSGTGKSYNEQFF
TGTGCCACCAGTGATCCACTGACTAGCGGGACTGGGAAATCCTACAATGAGCAGTTCTTC
>.|TRBJ2-7|.|TRBV19
CASNGQGDYEQYF
TGTGCCAGCAACGGGCAGGGTGACTACGAGCAGTACTTC
>.|TRBJ1-1|TRBD1|TRBV15
CATSRRFSTGGNTEAFF
TGTGCCACCAGCAGGAGATTCTCGACAGGGGGCAATACTGAAGCTTTCTTT
>.|TRBJ1-5|.|TRBV6-1
CASSEVVSGGNQPQHF
TGTGCCAGCAGTGAAGTGGTCTCGGGTGGTAATCAGCCCCAGCATTTT
>.|TRBJ2-7|.|TRBV9
CASSVGQRTYEQYF
TGTGCCAGCAGCGTAGGACAGAGGACCTACGAGCAGTACTTC
>.|TRBJ2-7|TRBD1|TRBV5-1
CASATGTGGLEQYF
TGCGCCAGCGCAACCGGGACAGGGGGCCTCGAGCAGTACTTC
>.|TRBJ1-1|.|TRBV5-5
CASSLLEGGTEAFF
TGTGCCAGCAGCTTGTTGGAGGGAGGGACTGAAGCTTTCTTT
>once|TRBJ2-3|.|TRBV24-1
CATSESQGGTDTQYF
TGTGCCACCAGCGAATCCCAAGGGGGCACAGATACGCAGTATTTT
>once|TRBJ2-7|.|TRBV18
CASSPAGYDEQYF
TGTGCCAGCTCACCGGCAGGGTATGACGAGCAGTACTTC